This passage covers 25 T cell receptor beta chains from one sample sequenced in a study of T cell responses to AZD1222 COVID-19 vaccine. TCRdb keeps only in-frame clones here, not all; method: immunoSEQ multiplex PCR. The top ten clones hold around 3% of a sample with 150,000 to 200,000 clones, over 85% of them seen once. The specimen comprised peripheral blood, sampled on day 0 of AZD1222 vaccination. Every receptor here comes from an adult in good health.

This chain joins TRBV15 and TRBJ1-2; 7 bases are a match to TRBD1. The V segment lost 4 bases and the J segment 3 bases; nucleotides outside the gene matches: 8. CDR3 length: 15 amino acids. Germline assignment: CDR1 LNHNV and CDR2 YYDKDF (reference sequence). CDR3 in amino acids: CATSTDRDVDYGYTF. In DNA form, the CDR3 reads TGTGCCACCAGCACCGACAGGGACGTCGACTATGGCTACACCTTC. The full variable domain, its missing parts supplied by reference TRBV15 and TRBJ1-2, is DAMVIQNPRYQVTQFGKPVTLSCSQTLNHNVMYWYQQKSSQAPKLLFHYYDKDFNNEADTPDNFQSRRPNTSFCFLDIRSPGLGDTAMYLCATSTDRDVDYGYTFGSGTRLTVV.

V usage is TRBV7-2 and J usage is TRBJ2-3; D not resolved. Germline V gene data show CDR1 as SGHTA and CDR2 as FQGNSA. The CDR3 is 14 amino acids. V was clipped by 1 base and J by 7 bases, with 12 bases between them. In nucleotides, the CDR3 is TGTGCCAGCAGCTTAGGACTCGGTACGCATACGCAGTATTTT. Encoded protein: CASSLGLGTHTQYF.

V gene TRBV2 combines with J gene TRBJ2-3; 10 bases agree with TRBD2. The junction had 7 bases not matched to a gene; V was cut back by 0 bases and J by 4 bases. Germline loops: CDR1 SNHLY, CDR2 FYNNEI. The CDR3 contains 17 residues. The CDR3, as DNA: TGTGCCAGCAGTGAAGCTAGTAGCGGGAGGCCACCAGATACGCAGTATTTT. Translating it yields CASSEASSGRPPDTQYF.

The J gene is TRBJ2-3, the V gene TRBV10-3, with 10 bases matching TRBD1. V was pared by 8 bases and J by 0 bases, with 5 bases of the junction left unmatched. The CDR3 totals 15 residues. Germline CDR1 is ENHRY and CDR2 is SYGVKD. CDR3 region: CAIGGTGVSTDTQYF. The CDR3 DNA follows: TGTGCCATCGGCGGGACAGGGGTAAGCACAGATACGCAGTATTTT.

V usage is TRBV5-1 and J usage is TRBJ2-2, with D unresolved. CDR3 length equals 12 residues. Trimming cost V 1 base and J 6 bases, with 4 bases left between them. Germline CDR1 and CDR2: SGHRS and YFSETQ. CDR3 nucleotides: TGCGCCAGCAGCTTGAGCCCCGGGGAGCTGTTTTTT. This sequence encodes CASSLSPGELFF.

The chain employs TRBV6-1 and TRBJ1-3; weak D call: TRBD1 (5 bases). Germline V CDR1 and CDR2: MNHNS, SASEGT. This CDR3 spans 15 amino acids. V lost 1 base and J 4 bases, leaving 11 bases between the germline ends. The CDR3 spells CASSEGRAFGNTIYF. CDR3 nucleotides: TGTGCCAGCAGTGAAGGCAGGGCTTTCGGAAACACCATATATTTT.

The gene calls are TRBV27 and TRBJ1-4, with unresolved D. The CDR3 is 14 residues long. Germline V gene data show CDR1 as MNHEY and CDR2 as SMNVEV (reference sequence). V lost 4 bases to trimming and J lost 0 bases, with 6 bases between them. DNA for the CDR3: TGTGCCAGCAGTTCCGCTACAACTAATGAAAAACTGTTTTTT. Its translation: CASSSATTNEKLFF. Full variable domain (remainder filled in from reference TRBV27 and TRBJ1-4): EAQVTQNPRYLITVTGKKLTVTCSQNMNHEYMSWYRQDPGLGLRQIYYSMNVEVTDKGDVPEGYKVSRKEKRNFPLILESPSPNQTSLYFCASSSATTNEKLFFGSGTQLSVL.

In this sample, this clone turned up a few times. V is TRBV11-2 and J is TRBJ2-4; 8 positions agree with TRBD1. V lost 2 bases to trimming and J lost 8 bases; unmatched junction nucleotides: 14. The length of the CDR3 is 17 residues. Germline V gene sequence: CDR1 SGHAT, CDR2 FQNNGV. CDR3 sequence: CASSLTSTGVKVDIQYF. The CDR3 coding sequence is TGTGCCAGCAGCTTAACGTCGACAGGGGTTAAGGTGGACATTCAGTACTTC.

This sequence joins TRBV5-1 and TRBJ2-7, with TRBD2 as a possible D gene (6 bases). From germline, CDR1 is SGHRS and CDR2 YFSETQ. Trimming took 5 bases from V and 6 from J, leaving 18 bases between them. This CDR3 region has 14 residues. The CDR3 DNA sequence: TGCGCCAGCAGAGGAGGAGGGGCAATTGGCGAGCAGTACTTC. The encoded protein is CASRGGGAIGEQYF.

This sequence joins TRBV19 and TRBJ2-2, with D unresolved. The CDR3 runs to 17 residues. The germline V gene has CDR1 LNHDA and CDR2 SQIVND (reference sequence). V lost 3 bases and J lost 4, with 18 bases in between. In nucleotides, the CDR3 is TGTGCCAGTAGTATCCCCCACGTCAGGACCCGCACCGGGGAGCTGTTTTTT. Its translation: CASSIPHVRTRTGELFF.

This sequence joins TRBV29-1 and TRBJ2-7; D gene unclear. CDR3 length: 12 residues. Germline CDR1 reads SQVTM; CDR2 reads ANQGSEA. V was clipped by 4 bases and J by 5 bases, with 12 bases between them. The CDR3 DNA reads as TGCAGCGTTGCTACCCCCTGGGACGAGCAGTACTTC. Translating it yields CSVATPWDEQYF.

The chain joins TRBV15 to TRBJ1-2; maybe TRBD1 (6 bases). Germline CDR1 reads LNHNV; CDR2 reads YYDKDF (reference sequence). The CDR3 covers 15 residues. Trimming took 0 bases from V and 8 from J, leaving 16 bases between them. The CDR3 DNA is TGTGCCACCAGCAGAGATCTCGGACAGAGCTGGGGCTACACCTTC. It yields the protein CATSRDLGQSWGYTF.

The chain's CDR3 is CATSLYDGLSYGYTF. The CDR3 DNA reads as TGTGCCACCAGCCTATACGACGGCCTGTCCTATGGCTACACCTTC. The gene calls are TRBV15 and TRBJ1-2; D gene ambiguous. The V end was cut by 5 bases, the J end by 4 bases, with 17 bases between. Germline CDR1 is LNHNV and CDR2 is YYDKDF (reference sequence). The CDR3 covers 15 residues.

The chain uses TRBV29-1 and TRBJ2-1; 8 bases fit TRBD2. Per the germline V gene, CDR1 is SQVTM and CDR2 is ANQGSEA. CDR3 length equals 14 residues. V shed 7 bases and J 4 bases; nucleotides not matched to a gene: 9. The CDR3: CSATAAGDYNEQFF. The CDR3 coding sequence is TGCAGCGCCACGGCAGCGGGAGATTACAATGAGCAGTTCTTC.

The chain has TRBV2 and TRBJ1-2; no firm D call. This CDR3 contains 12 residues. V gave up 1 base and J gave up 4 bases, with 4 bases separating them. CDR1 is SNHLY, CDR2 FYNNEI, per germline. CDR3 sequence: CASSEDLYGYTF. CDR3 coding DNA: TGTGCCAGCAGTGAAGACCTCTATGGCTACACCTTC.

The V call is TRBV7-9, the J call TRBJ2-2; the D is unclear. CDR3 size: 14 residues. The V gene's germline CDR1 is SEHNR and CDR2 FQNEAQ (reference sequence). The V end lost 4 bases, the J end lost 2 bases, and 8 bases lay between the germline ends. This chain's CDR3 is CASSSGLNTGELFF. In nucleotides, the CDR3 is TGTGCCAGCAGCTCCGGGCTCAACACCGGGGAGCTGTTTTTT.

A word on this clone: This sample includes further DNA sequences coding for the same CDR3. V gene TRBV18 combines with J gene TRBJ2-5; no clear D gene. CDR1 and CDR2 (germline): KGHSH, LQKENI. This CDR3 region has 11 residues. V lost 3 bases to trimming and J lost 2 bases, with 1 base between them. CDR3 loop: CASSPQETQYF. The CDR3 DNA reads TGTGCCAGCTCACCTCAAGAGACCCAGTACTTC. Combining the CDR3 with reference TRBV18 and TRBJ2-5 gives the whole variable domain NAGVMQNPRHLVRRRGQEARLRCSPMKGHSHVYWYRQLPEEGLKFMVYLQKENIIDESGMPKERFSAEFPKEGPSILRIQQVVRGDSAAYFCASSPQETQYFGPGTRLLVL.

This sequence joins TRBV18 and TRBJ2-2; D is unclear. The germline V gene has CDR1 KGHSH and CDR2 LQKENI. The CDR3 consists of 13 residues. Trimming removed 2 bases at V and 4 bases at J, with 5 bases between. CDR3 in amino acids: CASSPTSTGELFF. CDR3 bases: TGTGCCAGCTCACCAACGAGCACCGGGGAGCTGTTTTTT.

The V gene is TRBV5-1, the J gene TRBJ2-1; D is unclear. Germline-derived CDR1 and CDR2 are SGHRS and YFSETQ. The germline V and J ends were trimmed by 0 bases and 5 bases, with 18 bases remaining between them. The CDR3 is 17 amino acids. CDR3 in amino acids: CASSLGLAPNANNEQFF. CDR3 sequence (DNA): TGCGCCAGCAGCTTGGGATTAGCACCGAACGCGAACAATGAGCAGTTCTTC.

This clone was recorded once. The rearrangement uses TRBV18 and TRBJ2-1; 9 bases are shared with TRBD1. The V segment lost 3 bases and the J segment 0 bases; nucleotides outside the gene matches: 6. The CDR3 consists of 17 residues. The germline V gene has CDR1 KGHSH and CDR2 LQKENI. The CDR3 loop reads CASSPLQGAVSYNEQFF. CDR3 coding DNA: TGTGCCAGCTCACCTTTACAGGGGGCCGTCTCCTACAATGAGCAGTTCTTC.

The chain links TRBV5-1 to TRBJ2-7; 15 nucleotides match TRBD2. The CDR3 runs 18 residues. The germline gives CDR1 SGHRS, CDR2 YFSETQ. V shed 1 base, J shed 7 bases, and the junction held 12 bases outside the gene matches. The CDR3 here is CASSLNLPGLAGGWEQYF. The CDR3 DNA reads TGCGCCAGCAGCTTGAACCTACCGGGACTAGCGGGAGGATGGGAGCAGTACTTC.

CDR3 loop: CASSLNPVGGGELFF. CDR3 sequence (DNA): TGTGCCAGCAGCTTAAACCCCGTGGGGGGCGGGGAGCTGTTTTTT. The chain carries TRBV13 and TRBJ2-2, with D maybe TRBD2 (6 bases). Trimming took off 2 bases at V and 7 bases at J, with 14 bases between the two ends. CDR1 and CDR2 (germline): PRHDT, FYEKMQ (reference sequence). This CDR3 contains 15 residues.

This chain links TRBV11-2 with TRBJ1-2; TRBD1 matches 8 bases. Germline values: CDR1 SGHAT, CDR2 FQNNGV. This CDR3 is built from 14 residues. The V gene end was trimmed by 1 base and the J gene end by 8 bases; junction bases not matched to a gene: 6. The CDR3 DNA follows: TGTGCCAGCAGCTTAGTGTGGCAGGGGGCCGGCTACACCTTC. This encodes CASSLVWQGAGYTF.

V usage is TRBV10-2 and J usage is TRBJ2-3; D is perhaps TRBD1 (6 bases). The CDR3 totals 14 residues. V lost 7 bases and J lost 0, with 11 bases in between. Germline V gene sequence: CDR1 WSHSY, CDR2 SAAADI. The CDR3, as DNA: TGCGCCAGCACGGGAACAGGGAGCACAGATACGCAGTATTTT. Translating gives CASTGTGSTDTQYF.

This chain connects TRBV24-1 to TRBJ2-1; 7 nucleotides align to TRBD1. Per germline, CDR1 KGHDR and CDR2 SFDVKD. The CDR3 sequence is 12 residues long. With 10 bases clipped from V and 8 bases from J, the junction kept 7 bases outside the gene matches. Here the CDR3 DNA reads TGTGCCACGGCGACAGGGTCGGATGAGCAGTTCTTC. Its translation: CATATGSDEQFF.